These 5 T cell receptor beta chains were all obtained from the same sample, sequenced in a study of CD8+ T cells in alopecia areata. Once RNA had been extracted, it was reverse transcribed into cDNA to act as the sequencing template. The repertoire was sequenced with immunoSEQ multiplex PCR; TCRdb's copy has only in-frame clones and lacks some. Of some 130,000 clones in the sample, approximately 48% are singletons; the top ten hold around 19%. Sequenced here: CD8+ T cells sorted from blood, sampled at week 0. These receptors came from a human donor with alopecia areata.

This clone appeared a few times. The chain links TRBV29-1 to TRBJ2-3; D unclear. The length of the CDR3 is 11 residues. The V end lost 6 bases, the J end lost 7 bases, and 11 bases lay between the germline ends. CDR1 is SQVTM, CDR2 ANQGSEA, per germline. CDR3 coding DNA: TGCAGCGTATTGAAGCATAATACGCAGTATTTT. It specifies CSVLKHNTQYF.

In its sample, this clone was seen a few times. The genes are TRBV19 and TRBJ1-1; a weak D match, TRBD1 (6 bases). Trimming pared 5 bases from V and 0 bases from J, leaving 10 bases between. The CDR3 spans 14 residues. Germline lookup yields CDR1 LNHDA and CDR2 SQIVND (reference sequence). The CDR3 region has the DNA TGTGCCAGTAGTGAGAGGGGGATGAACACTGAAGCTTTCTTT. Its protein product is CASSERGMNTEAFF.

The genes are TRBV7-8 and TRBJ1-5; the D gene is possibly TRBD1 (6 bases). The germline V gene encodes CDR1 SGHVS and CDR2 FQNEAQ. The CDR3 runs 18 residues. V gave up 0 bases and J gave up 0 bases, with 15 bases separating them. CDR3 in amino acids: CASSLAFVGGPSNQPQHF. The CDR3, as DNA: TGTGCCAGCAGCTTAGCGTTTGTCGGGGGCCCTAGCAATCAGCCCCAGCATTTT.

This clone was seen a handful of times. The chain carries TRBV6-4 and TRBJ1-6; the D is unclear. Trimming shortened V by 3 bases and J by 10 bases, and 13 bases separated the two germline ends. Germline V lookup: CDR1 MRHNA, CDR2 SNTAGT. This CDR3 has 14 residues. CDR3 sequence (DNA): TGTGCCAGCAGTGAAGGAGGTGGGGAATCACCCCTCCACTTT. This sequence encodes CASSEGGGESPLHF.

J is TRBJ1-1 and V is TRBV30; D is unresolved. V lost 3 bases to trimming and J lost 12 bases, with 17 bases between them. The CDR3 has 12 amino acids. The germline CDR1 and CDR2 sequences are GTSNPN and SVGIG (reference sequence). The CDR3 DNA sequence: TGTGCCTGGAGCGATGTCCTGAAAGGGCCTTTCTTT. Its protein is CAWSDVLKGPFF.